This TCR beta chain was identified in a study of shared clonotypes between healthy human individuals. Overall study results and limits: Deeper or shallower sequencing was expected to change how clonotypes are shared among donors.

For each subset, genomic DNA was distributed in equal portions over several immunoSEQ plates. The team ran DNA from unsorted PBMCs on ten immunoSEQ deep assay plates for sequencing. The protocol was immunoSEQ multiplex PCR, while the TCRdb copy is restricted to in-frame clones and leaves out a portion. The sample lists approximately 470,000 clones; roughly 80% were seen once. Details on this clone: No antigen is known for it.

The sequenced sample was PBMCs. The source is a woman aged 40 to 50 in good health. Some clones in this sample may be carry-over from other donors' samples.

The CDR3 protein is CASSLTGAPNEQFF. Written as DNA, the CDR3 is TGTGCCAGCAGTTTGACAGGGGCGCCCAATGAGCAGTTCTTC. The gene calls are TRBV27 and TRBJ2-1; 8 bases match TRBD1. Germline-derived CDR1 and CDR2 are MNHEY and SMNVEV (reference sequence). V shed 3 bases, J shed 6 bases, and the junction held 4 bases outside the gene matches. This CDR3 spans 14 amino acids.